The clone carrying this TCR beta chain turned up a few times. Antigen: not known. One entry per CDR3 protein results from TCRdb running MiXCR on the 5' RACE reads. Of under 800,000 distinct CDR3 sequences detected, 21% appear once; the ten largest clones hold 4% to 5.5%. These data come from a study of identical twins. Study-wide results and limits: For cord blood, abundant beta clonotypes had fewer insertions, unlike memory repertoires, which showed none. Conclusions rested on cross-sectional statistics rather than following the same donors.

CDR1 SGHRS and CDR2 YFSETQ come from the germline V gene. The length of the CDR3 is 15 residues. Trimming removed 5 bases at V and 2 bases at J, with 11 bases between. These sequences were also reported in another study, on T cells expressing NK-cell markers. That paper adds: Cells sorted as CD3+CD56+NKG2C+, CD3+CD56+NKG2C- and CD3+CD56-NKG2C+ T cells supplied the TCR beta repertoires. CD8+ T cells in over five donors included dominant NKG2C+ clonotypes at roughly 1.0-8%.

Source material: PBMCs. The chain employs TRBV5-1 and TRBJ2-6; D gene ambiguous. This TCR was recovered from a woman aged 18 to 35 in good health. CDR3 bases: TGCGCCAGCAGTTCCGAGGTCGCTGGGGCCAACGTCCTGACTTTC. Its translation: CASSSEVAGANVLTF.